Following are 28 T cell receptor beta chains from one sample sequenced in a study of blood T cell repertoires in COVID-19. Sequenced by immunoSEQ multiplex PCR; TCRdb stores in-frame clones only, minus some. The sample lists 200,000 to 250,000 clones; around 80% were seen once. The sequenced material came from PBMCs or T cells enriched from blood (not recorded which). Receptor source: a man between 60 and 70 years old who had recovered from COVID-19.

The rearrangement links TRBV3-1 (or the pseudogene TRBV3-2) to TRBJ1-4; D gene unclear. In germline, CDR1 is LGHDT, CDR2 YNNKEL (reference sequence). This CDR3 has 15 residues. V was shortened by 4 bases and J by 3 bases, with 12 bases between the two germline ends. The CDR3 nucleotides are TGTGCCAGCAGCCCGGTTGCAGGTTCTAATGAAAAACTGTTTTTT. Residues: CASSPVAGSNEKLFF.

The chain has TRBV24-1 and TRBJ2-1; 8 bases line up with TRBD2. The germline V gene encodes CDR1 KGHDR and CDR2 SFDVKD. The CDR3 extends over 15 amino acids. The ends lost 6 bases at V and 2 bases at J; junction bases unmatched: 5. The CDR3 is CATSLSGGTYNEQFF. The CDR3 DNA follows: TGTGCCACCAGTTTGTCGGGGGGGACCTACAATGAGCAGTTCTTC.

The chain employs TRBV4-3 and TRBJ2-7, with 7 positions matching TRBD1. V shed 1 base, J shed 3 bases, and the junction held 9 bases outside the gene matches. The CDR3 is made up of 16 amino acids. The germline CDR1 and CDR2 sequences are LGHNA and YSLEER. The CDR3 bases are TGCGCCAGCAGCCAAGCTTGGGACAGCGAGGGCTACGAGCAGTACTTC. It translates to CASSQAWDSEGYEQYF.

The table lists this clone with a few counts. This chain links TRBV11-2 with TRBJ2-2; D call uncertain. Between the trimmed V and J ends, which lost 8 bases and 8 bases, there was a span of 9 bases. In germline, CDR1 is SGHAT, CDR2 FQNNGV. CDR3 length: 11 residues. CDR3 bases: TGTGCCAGCTCTACGGGTGGGGAGCTGTTTTTT. Amino acid sequence: CASSTGGELFF.

The chain uses TRBV5-4 and TRBJ1-6; TRBD1 matches 7 bases. Germline V gene data show CDR1 as SGHNT and CDR2 as YYREEE (reference sequence). This CDR3 region has 15 residues. The ends lost 0 bases at V and 7 bases at J; junction bases unmatched: 4. Written as DNA, the CDR3 is TGTGCCAGCAGCTTGGAGGGGACAGTAAATTCACCCCTCCACTTT. This codes for CASSLEGTVNSPLHF.

J is TRBJ1-2 and V is TRBV11-2; D is perhaps TRBD1 (6 bases). V was cut by 5 bases and J by 5 bases, with 15 bases left in between. Germline loops: CDR1 SGHAT, CDR2 FQNNGV. CDR3 size: 14 residues. CDR3 nucleotides: TGTGCCAGCAGCCGACACGGACAGTCATATGGCTACACCTTC. It is translated as CASSRHGQSYGYTF.

This clone was seen more than once but under ten times. The rearrangement uses TRBV7-9 and TRBJ1-5, with 8 bases matching TRBD1. Trimming cost V 4 bases and J 5 bases; bases outside gene matches: 1. CDR3 size: 13 residues. Germline V CDR1 and CDR2: SEHNR, FQNEAQ (reference sequence). The CDR3 reads CASSWGQDQPQHF. CDR3 nucleotides: TGTGCCAGCAGCTGGGGACAGGATCAGCCCCAGCATTTT.

This sequence joins TRBV30 and TRBJ1-6; 8 bases fit TRBD1. CDR3 length: 16 residues. Germline CDR1 and CDR2: GTSNPN and SVGIG (reference sequence). J lost 6 bases, V lost 4 bases, and 11 bases had no gene match. The CDR3 here is CAWMGRTGYFNSPLHF. The CDR3 coding sequence is TGTGCCTGGATGGGACGGACAGGGTATTTTAATTCACCCCTCCACTTT.

This chain connects TRBV7-8 to TRBJ1-6; D ambiguous. CDR1 and CDR2 from the germline V gene are SGHVS and FQNEAQ. This CDR3 is 12 amino acids long. V lost 10 bases and J 6 bases, leaving 10 bases between the germline ends. CDR3 in DNA: TGTGCCACCCGGAGAATTAATTCACCCCTCCACTTT. Translation: CATRRINSPLHF.

J is TRBJ2-5 and V is TRBV7-2; D is unclear. The CDR3 loop spans 13 amino acids. Germline CDR1 is SGHTA and CDR2 is FQGNSA. V was trimmed by 3 bases and J by 7 bases, leaving 12 bases between them. The CDR3 region has the DNA TGTGCCAGCAGCTTCCCTAGTCCGGGGACCCAGTACTTC. It is translated as CASSFPSPGTQYF.

This chain links TRBV18 with TRBJ2-7; no reliable D call. Germline V gene sequence: CDR1 KGHSH, CDR2 LQKENI. This CDR3 is built from 13 residues. V lost 4 bases, J lost 5 bases, and 12 bases lay in between. CDR3 residues: CASSRALSDEQYF. DNA for the CDR3: TGTGCCAGCTCACGAGCTCTCTCTGACGAGCAGTACTTC.

Regarding this clone: Other nucleotide sequences in the sample specify the same CDR3. This sequence joins TRBV3-1 (or the pseudogene TRBV3-2) and TRBJ2-3; 9 bases agree with TRBD2. Germline assignment: CDR1 LGHDT and CDR2 YNNKEL (reference sequence). This CDR3 is built from 15 residues. V was clipped by 1 base and J by 2 bases; unmatched bases: 1. The DNA of the CDR3 is TGTGCCAGCAGCCAAGCTAGCGGGGTCACAGATACGCAGTATTTT. This encodes CASSQASGVTDTQYF.

Concerning this clone: The identical CDR3 is also encoded by other nucleotide sequences in the sample. The chain uses TRBV29-1 and TRBJ1-1; D not certain. V lost 2 bases and J lost 5, with 12 bases in between. CDR1 and CDR2 (germline): SQVTM, ANQGSEA. The CDR3 sequence is 13 residues long. The CDR3 DNA reads as TGCAGCGTTGAAAGAGGGCCGGGGACTGAAGCTTTCTTT. Its translation: CSVERGPGTEAFF.

This chain uses TRBV7-9 with TRBJ2-2, with TRBD2 matching 12 bases. V was clipped by 5 bases and J by 8 bases; unmatched bases: 9. Germline-derived CDR1 and CDR2 are SEHNR and FQNEAQ (reference sequence). This CDR3 has 16 amino acids. The CDR3 is CASSAPETSGGGELFF. The DNA for the CDR3 is TGTGCCAGCAGCGCCCCCGAGACTAGCGGGGGAGGGGAGCTGTTTTTT.

This rearrangement joins TRBV10-3 to TRBJ1-2; 9 bases match TRBD1. V lost 4 bases to trimming and J lost 6 bases; unmatched junction nucleotides: 3. CDR1 and CDR2 from the germline V gene are ENHRY and SYGVKD. The CDR3 has 13 amino acids. The CDR3 protein is CAISGQGENGYTF. The CDR3 DNA follows: TGTGCCATCAGTGGACAGGGGGAAAATGGCTACACCTTC.

The V and J genes are TRBV15 and TRBJ2-4; D uncertain. V lost 0 bases and J 5 bases, leaving 8 bases between the germline ends. Per the germline V gene, CDR1 is LNHNV and CDR2 is YYDKDF (reference sequence). This CDR3 has 14 amino acids. The CDR3 DNA sequence: TGTGCCACCAGCAGAGATCGTCAGGAAAACATTCAGTACTTC. It yields the protein CATSRDRQENIQYF.

The rearrangement links TRBV11-3 to TRBJ2-3; D ambiguous. The V gene lost 3 bases and the J gene lost 0 bases, with 10 bases spanning the gap. CDR3 length: 15 amino acids. Per germline, CDR1 SGHNT and CDR2 YENEEA. The CDR3 sequence is CASSFGDSSTDTQYF. CDR3 DNA: TGTGCCAGCAGCTTCGGAGACTCTAGCACAGATACGCAGTATTTT.

The rearrangement links TRBV3-1 (or the pseudogene TRBV3-2) to TRBJ2-7; possible D gene TRBD1, 6 bases. This CDR3 comprises 12 residues. Trimming shortened V by 5 bases and J by 11 bases, and 16 bases separated the two germline ends. The germline V gene encodes CDR1 LGHDT and CDR2 YNNKEL (reference sequence). The CDR3 reads CASSGDTEAKYF. DNA of the CDR3: TGTGCCAGCAGCGGGGACACCGAAGCGAAGTACTTC.

Of note for this clone: The junction departs from germline at one end; a sequencing error may be responsible. The chain joins TRBV3-1 (or the pseudogene TRBV3-2) to TRBJ1-2, with 10 nucleotides matching TRBD1. The CDR3 consists of 16 residues. The germline V gene encodes CDR1 LGHDT and CDR2 YNNKEL (reference sequence). The CDR3 region is CASSQDPRQGAYSYTF. The CDR3 DNA follows: TGTGCCAGCAGCCAAGACCCCCGACAGGGGGCCTATAGCTACACCTTC.

This chain links TRBV7-8 with TRBJ2-3, with TRBD1 matching 7 bases. The germline V gene has CDR1 SGHVS and CDR2 FQNEAQ. The length of the CDR3 is 13 residues. V was clipped by 5 bases and J by 7 bases; unmatched bases: 6. The CDR3 bases are TGTGCCAGCAGCGCAACAGGGGTAAATACGCAGTATTTT. It is translated as CASSATGVNTQYF. The full variable domain, its missing parts supplied by reference TRBV7-8 and TRBJ2-3, is GAGVSQSPRYKVAKRGQDVALRCDPISGHVSLFWYQQALGQGPEFLTYFQNEAQLDKSGLPSDRFFAERPEGSVSTLKIQRTQQEDSAVYLCASSATGVNTQYFGPGTRLTVL.

This chain joins TRBV14 and TRBJ1-2; TRBD1 is a possible D gene (6 bases). V was trimmed by 2 bases and J by 4 bases, leaving 14 bases between them. This CDR3 contains 15 residues. Germline loops: CDR1 SGHDN, CDR2 FVKESK. CDR3 loop: CASSQFLTGSYGYTF. CDR3 nucleotides: TGTGCCAGCAGCCAATTTCTCACAGGGTCCTATGGCTACACCTTC.

The chain joins TRBV3-1 (or the pseudogene TRBV3-2) to TRBJ1-2, with D maybe TRBD1 (6 bases). The CDR3 contains 15 residues. V gave up 0 bases and J gave up 4 bases, with 12 bases separating them. Germline V gene lookup returns CDR1 LGHDT and CDR2 YNNKEL (reference sequence). CDR3 protein: CASSQDIGQLYGYTF. The CDR3 DNA follows: TGTGCCAGCAGCCAAGACATAGGACAGCTCTATGGCTACACCTTC.

As concerns this clone: At the DNA level, this CDR3 is encoded by other sequences in the same sample as well. V and J are TRBV11-3 and TRBJ2-1; 7 bases fit TRBD2. This CDR3 has 15 residues. Germline CDR1 is SGHNT and CDR2 is YENEEA. The V gene end was trimmed by 1 base and the J gene end by 5 bases; junction bases not matched to a gene: 5. CDR3 bases: TGTGCCAGCAGCTTAGGGCTAGCGGAAAACAATGAGCAGTTCTTC. It is translated as CASSLGLAENNEQFF.

This chain connects TRBV5-3 to TRBJ1-6; D gene ambiguous. TRBV5-3 is treated as an ORF (open reading frame) with a function not yet certain. CDR3 length equals 15 residues. V lost 7 bases and J 0 bases, leaving 11 bases between the germline ends. The CDR3 loop reads CAREEWSSYNSPLHF. DNA of the CDR3: TGTGCCAGAGAGGAATGGAGCTCCTATAATTCACCCCTCCACTTT.

The V call is TRBV11-3, the J call TRBJ2-7, with a possible D match to TRBD1 (5 bases). The CDR3 has 13 amino acids. Germline V CDR1 and CDR2: SGHNT, YENEEA. Trimming took 3 bases from V and 3 from J, leaving 9 bases between them. CDR3 sequence reads: CASSLYQGYEQYF. For the CDR3, the DNA is TGTGCCAGCAGCTTGTATCAGGGCTACGAGCAGTACTTC.

V usage is TRBV27 and J usage is TRBJ2-7; 7 bases are a match to TRBD1. V shed 3 bases and J 3 bases; nucleotides not matched to a gene: 5. The CDR3 runs to 14 residues. Per the germline V gene, CDR1 is MNHEY and CDR2 is SMNVEV (reference sequence). As DNA, the CDR3 is TGTGCCAGCAGTTTCAGGGACAGTAACTACGAGCAGTACTTC. It yields the protein CASSFRDSNYEQYF.

CDR3 nucleotide sequence: TGTGCCAGCAGCCTCAGTGGGAGTGGCAGATGGGAGCCCCAGCATTTT. This encodes CASSLSGSGRWEPQHF. The rearrangement links TRBV4-2 to TRBJ1-5; D is undetermined. The germline gives CDR1 LGHNA, CDR2 YNFKEQ. The CDR3 has 16 residues. V shed 4 bases and J shed 8 bases, with 21 bases lying between them.

This rearrangement joins TRBV5-6 to TRBJ2-5, with TRBD2 matching 13 bases. Per germline, CDR1 SGHDT and CDR2 YYEEEE. The CDR3 is 15 amino acids. Trimming at V came to 4 bases and at J to 3 bases, leaving 3 bases not matched to a gene. The CDR3 loop is CASSRGLAGEETQYF. As DNA, the CDR3 is TGTGCCAGCAGCCGTGGACTAGCGGGGGAAGAGACCCAGTACTTC.